The 22 T cell receptor beta chains reported below all come from one sample, sequenced in a study of blood T cell repertoires in COVID-19. TCRdb's table, derived via immunoSEQ multiplex PCR, lists solely in-frame clones and lacks some. The table lists fewer than 300,000 clones, roughly nine tenths of them singletons. Sequencing was carried out using peripheral blood. These receptors all come from a woman aged 25 to 45 with COVID-19, enrolled during active disease.

The genes are TRBV19 and TRBJ2-7; 8 bases align to TRBD1. V dropped 5 bases and J dropped 5; count of bases not matched to a gene: 14. Germline CDR1 LNHDA, CDR2 SQIVND (reference sequence). This CDR3 has 16 amino acids. CDR3 bases: TGTGCCAGTAGTGCGCCCGGGGGCCCGACAGGGGACGAGCAGTACTTC. This sequence encodes CASSAPGGPTGDEQYF.

V and J are TRBV27 and TRBJ2-1, with 9 bases identical to TRBD2. Germline CDR1 is MNHEY and CDR2 is SMNVEV (reference sequence). Germline trimming cut 5 bases from V and 4 bases from J; bases unmatched to any gene: 9. The CDR3 totals 16 residues. The CDR3: CASSLQTSGGYNEQFF. DNA of the CDR3: TGTGCCAGCAGTCTACAGACTAGCGGAGGATACAATGAGCAGTTCTTC.

This CDR3 is CASSSKNSPNYGYTF. CDR3 nucleotides: TGTGCCAGCAGTTCGAAAAACAGCCCTAACTATGGCTACACCTTC. The J gene is TRBJ1-2, the V gene TRBV2; no definite D call. CDR1 and CDR2 (germline): SNHLY, FYNNEI. The CDR3 is made up of 15 amino acids. The V and J ends lost 5 bases and 0 bases respectively, with 13 bases between them.

This chain connects TRBV28 to TRBJ2-2; TRBD2 matches at 13 bases. The length of the CDR3 is 17 residues. CDR1 and CDR2 from the germline V gene are MDHEN and SYDVKM. J gave up 6 bases and V 2 bases, and 6 bases lay outside the gene matches. The CDR3 here is CASSLRLGLAGPGELFF. The DNA of the CDR3 is TGTGCCAGCAGTTTACGTTTGGGACTAGCGGGACCCGGGGAGCTGTTTTTT.

The chain combines TRBV11-2 with TRBJ2-2; no clear D. Germline CDR1 and CDR2: SGHAT and FQNNGV. Deletions cut 0 bases from V and 5 bases from J, with 4 bases between. The CDR3 has 13 residues. The CDR3 DNA reads TGTGCCAGCAGCTTAGACTCTACCGGGGAGCTGTTTTTT. It specifies CASSLDSTGELFF.

The chain uses TRBV19 and TRBJ1-5; D gene uncertain. Germline CDR1 is LNHDA and CDR2 is SQIVND (reference sequence). This CDR3 comprises 14 residues. V shed 3 bases and J shed 4 bases, with 10 bases lying between them. The CDR3 sequence is CASSMLADNQPQHF. The CDR3 DNA follows: TGTGCCAGTAGTATGCTTGCAGATAATCAGCCCCAGCATTTT.

V and J are TRBV27 and TRBJ2-7, with 11 bases fitting TRBD2. Germline CDR1 and CDR2: MNHEY and SMNVEV (reference sequence). This CDR3 region has 15 residues. The J segment lost 6 bases and the V segment lost 4 bases, leaving 8 bases of the junction unmatched. The CDR3 nucleotides read TGTGCCAGCAGTTCGAAACTAGCGGGAGTGTTCGAGCAGTACTTC. Its protein is CASSSKLAGVFEQYF.

The chain joins TRBV18 to TRBJ2-7; 9 bases match TRBD2. The V segment lost 0 bases and the J segment 3 bases; nucleotides outside the gene matches: 3. This CDR3 has 15 residues. Per the germline V gene, CDR1 is KGHSH and CDR2 is LQKENI. CDR3 in amino acids: CASSPPWTSDYEQYF. The DNA for the CDR3 is TGTGCCAGCTCACCACCCTGGACTAGCGACTACGAGCAGTACTTC.

The chain employs TRBV5-6 and TRBJ1-6; TRBD1 is a possible D gene (6 bases). The CDR3 length is 13 residues. Per the germline V gene, CDR1 is SGHDT and CDR2 is YYEEEE. Trimming took off 4 bases at V and 14 bases at J, with 16 bases between the two ends. In nucleotides, the CDR3 is TGTGCCAGCAGCGGGCAGGGGAGGGCGGCCCTCCACTTT. It yields the protein CASSGQGRAALHF.

This clone appeared a few times. For the CDR3, the DNA is TGTGCCAGTAGCATCGGGCCTCTTGGGAGTTACAATGAGCAGTTCTTC. Protein sequence: CASSIGPLGSYNEQFF. The chain combines TRBV19 with TRBJ2-1, with D possibly being TRBD2 (5 bases). The CDR3 is 16 amino acids. V lost 6 bases and J lost 4, with 19 bases in between. The germline gives CDR1 LNHDA, CDR2 SQIVND (reference sequence). Together with reference TRBV19 and TRBJ2-1, the CDR3 gives the full variable domain: DGGITQSPKYLFRKEGQNVTLSCEQNLNHDAMYWYRQDPGQGLRLIYYSQIVNDFQKGDIAEGYSVSREKKESFPLTVTSAQKNPTAFYLCASSIGPLGSYNEQFFGPGTRLTVL.

This clone was recorded only once. The J gene is TRBJ2-1, the V gene TRBV7-9; 7 bases match TRBD2. The CDR3 consists of 15 residues. CDR1 is SEHNR and CDR2 is FQNEAQ in the germline V gene (reference sequence). The V and J ends lost 1 base and 5 bases, in that order; junction bases with no gene match: 5. The CDR3 spells CASSLVGGSNNEQFF. CDR3 nucleotide sequence: TGTGCCAGCAGCTTAGTGGGAGGGTCGAACAATGAGCAGTTCTTC.

This clone was observed a few times. The chain carries TRBV7-9 and TRBJ2-3; TRBD2 agrees at 12 bases. The trim removed 5 bases at V and 4 bases at J, leaving 13 bases unmatched. The CDR3 length is 18 residues. In germline, CDR1 is SEHNR, CDR2 FQNEAQ (reference sequence). CDR3 DNA: TGTGCCAGCAGCGGCACCCACCAAACTAGCGGGAGGCCAGATACGCAGTATTTT. Translating gives CASSGTHQTSGRPDTQYF.

The V call is TRBV19, the J call TRBJ1-5; D is unresolved. The germline gives CDR1 LNHDA, CDR2 SQIVND (reference sequence). The length of the CDR3 is 12 residues. V lost 5 bases and J 8 bases, leaving 10 bases between the germline ends. For the CDR3, the DNA is TGTGCCAGTAGTCCTTACTTGGAGCCCCAGCATTTT. This sequence encodes CASSPYLEPQHF.

The rearrangement links TRBV5-4 to TRBJ2-1; 10 bases are shared with TRBD2. Germline-derived CDR1 and CDR2 are SGHNT and YYREEE (reference sequence). Trimming at V came to 4 bases and at J to 4 bases, leaving 8 bases not matched to a gene. This CDR3 has 16 residues. Written as DNA, the CDR3 is TGTGCCAGCAGCAGCGCTAGCGGGAGTGTTTACAATGAGCAGTTCTTC. This sequence encodes CASSSASGSVYNEQFF.

This sequence joins TRBV13 and TRBJ1-2, with D possibly being TRBD1 (5 bases). The germline V gene has CDR1 PRHDT and CDR2 FYEKMQ (reference sequence). V lost 0 bases to trimming and J lost 3 bases, with 8 bases between them. The CDR3 has 14 amino acids. The CDR3 sequence is CASSLGKGYYGYTF. The CDR3 DNA sequence: TGTGCCAGCAGCTTAGGCAAGGGGTACTATGGCTACACCTTC. The whole variable domain, filled in from reference TRBV13 and TRBJ1-2, reads AAGVIQSPRHLIKEKRETATLKCYPIPRHDTVYWYQQGPGQDPQFLISFYEKMQSDKGSIPDRFSAQQFSDYHSELNMSSLELGDSALYFCASSLGKGYYGYTFGSGTRLTVV.

The chain carries TRBV18 and TRBJ1-4; D remains unclear. Looked up from germline, CDR1 is KGHSH and CDR2 is LQKENI. CDR3 length: 17 residues. The V and J ends lost 1 base and 7 bases respectively, with 19 bases between them. CDR3 in DNA: TGTGCCAGCTCACCACTCGGGAGGGATCGCTCAGGTGAAAAACTGTTTTTT. As protein: CASSPLGRDRSGEKLFF. Looking up the rest from reference TRBV18 and TRBJ1-4 gives the full variable domain: NAGVMQNPRHLVRRRGQEARLRCSPMKGHSHVYWYRQLPEEGLKFMVYLQKENIIDESGMPKERFSAEFPKEGPSILRIQQVVRGDSAAYFCASSPLGRDRSGEKLFFGSGTQLSVL.

The chain links TRBV5-1 to TRBJ2-7, with D possibly being TRBD1 (5 bases). Trimming left V 1 base short and J 11 bases short, with 10 bases between. The CDR3 runs to 11 residues. Germline loops: CDR1 SGHRS, CDR2 YFSETQ. Here the CDR3 reads CASSLTGFKYF. The CDR3 DNA sequence: TGCGCCAGCAGCTTGACAGGATTTAAGTACTTC.

This sequence joins TRBV11-1 and TRBJ1-6; D might be TRBD1 (5 bases). The germline gives CDR1 SGHAT, CDR2 FQDESV (reference sequence). The CDR3 consists of 15 residues. Trimming removed 1 base from V and 7 bases from J, with 11 bases in between. CDR3 residues: CASSLEPGGNSPLHF. The CDR3 bases are TGTGCCAGCAGCTTAGAGCCCGGGGGAAATTCACCCCTCCACTTT.

The genes are TRBV14 and TRBJ2-2, with D hard to call. Germline V gene data show CDR1 as SGHDN and CDR2 as FVKESK. Deletions cut 2 bases from V and 5 bases from J, with 6 bases between. The CDR3 sequence is 13 residues long. The chain's CDR3 is CASSQYLTGELFF. DNA for the CDR3: TGTGCCAGCAGCCAATATCTTACCGGGGAGCTGTTTTTT.

The CDR3 nucleotides read TGTGCCAGCAGGGATGGGCAGGTTAACACCGGGGAGCTGTTTTTT. The encoded protein is CASRDGQVNTGELFF. This chain joins TRBV27 and TRBJ2-2; unclear D gene. CDR3 size: 15 residues. Germline V CDR1 and CDR2: MNHEY, SMNVEV (reference sequence). V lost 6 bases, J lost 2 bases, and 13 bases lay in between.

The V call is TRBV2, the J call TRBJ2-5, with 14 bases matching TRBD2. V shed 10 bases, J shed 1 base, and the junction held 8 bases outside the gene matches. The germline CDR1 and CDR2 sequences are SNHLY and FYNNEI. The CDR3 sequence is 16 residues long. CDR3 amino acids: CAITGTSGRGQETQYF. CDR3 sequence (DNA): TGTGCCATTACCGGGACTAGCGGGAGAGGCCAAGAGACCCAGTACTTC.

This rearrangement joins TRBV18 to TRBJ1-2, with 8 bases lining up with TRBD1. From germline, CDR1 is KGHSH and CDR2 LQKENI. CDR3 length: 14 amino acids. Trimming removed 2 bases from V and 6 bases from J; junction bases left unmatched: 5. The CDR3 bases are TGTGCCAGCTCACCATCCCGGACAGGGCATGGCTACACCTTC. Its translation is CASSPSRTGHGYTF. Filled out from reference TRBV18 and TRBJ1-2, the complete variable domain reads NAGVMQNPRHLVRRRGQEARLRCSPMKGHSHVYWYRQLPEEGLKFMVYLQKENIIDESGMPKERFSAEFPKEGPSILRIQQVVRGDSAAYFCASSPSRTGHGYTFGSGTRLTVV.